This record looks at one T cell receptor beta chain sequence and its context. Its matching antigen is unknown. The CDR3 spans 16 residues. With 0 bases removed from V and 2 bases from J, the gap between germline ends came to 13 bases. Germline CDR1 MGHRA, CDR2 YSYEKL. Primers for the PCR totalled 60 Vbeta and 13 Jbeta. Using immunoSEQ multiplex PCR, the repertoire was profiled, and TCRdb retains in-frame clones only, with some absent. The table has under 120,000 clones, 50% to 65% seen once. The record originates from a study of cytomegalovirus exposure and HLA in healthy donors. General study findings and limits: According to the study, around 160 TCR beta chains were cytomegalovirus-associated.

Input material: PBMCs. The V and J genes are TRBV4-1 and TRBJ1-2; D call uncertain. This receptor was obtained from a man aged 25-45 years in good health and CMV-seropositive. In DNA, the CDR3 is TGCGCCAGCAGCCAAGATAGGACTACTCTCAACTATGGCTACACCTTC. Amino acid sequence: CASSQDRTTLNYGYTF.